Shown below are 21 T cell receptor beta chains from a single sample sequenced in a study of regulatory T cells in long-lasting Graves disease. Time point here: newly diagnosed GD, antithyroid drugs for less than 3 months. Construction of the TCR library relied on RNA isolated from PBMCs. Building of the TCR beta libraries involved iRepertoire HTBI primers and Arm-PCR of CDR3 regions. In TCRdb, the multiplex PCR reads were re-called with MiXCR into one record per CDR3 protein. This table holds about 420,000 distinct CDR3 sequences, about 17% found once. These same data were also listed under a study on T cells in Graves' hyperthyroidism and ophthalmopathy.

This material consisted of peripheral blood mononuclear cells (PBMCs), taken at new diagnosis, from a patient treated with antithyroid drugs. Receptor source: a woman in her late teens or twenties with Graves disease.

Ten or more counts support this clonotype. The V and J genes are TRBV30 and TRBJ2-7; D is unresolved. Germline V lookup: CDR1 GTSNPN, CDR2 SVGIG (reference sequence). The V and J ends lost 2 bases and 6 bases respectively, with 14 bases between them. The length of the CDR3 is 13 residues. The CDR3 protein is CAWSFDTGLEQYF. As DNA, the CDR3 is TGTGCCTGGAGTTTTGACACGGGTCTCGAGCAGTACTTC. Variable domain in full (rest from reference TRBV30 and TRBJ2-7): SQTIHQWPATLVQPVGSPLSLECTVEGTSNPNLYWYRQAAGRGLQLLFYSVGIGQISSEVPQNLSASRPQDRQFILSSKKLLLSDSGFYLCAWSFDTGLEQYFGPGTRLTVT.

The J gene is TRBJ2-3, the V gene TRBV5-1; tentative D call: TRBD2 (6 bases). The CDR3 consists of 14 residues. V lost 1 base, J lost 2 bases, and 8 bases lay in between. CDR1 is SGHRS, CDR2 YFSETQ, per germline. The CDR3: CASSLWTNTDTQYF. CDR3 sequence (DNA): TGCGCCAGCAGCTTGTGGACTAACACAGATACGCAGTATTTT.

The chain uses TRBV3-1 and TRBJ2-3; 13 bases line up with TRBD2. The J call may be faulty, since TRBJ2-7 better matches the DNA end. The CDR3 spans 19 residues. Germline V CDR1 and CDR2: LGHDT, YNNKEL (reference sequence). In nucleotides, the CDR3 is TGTGCCAGCAGCCAAGATCGCCGGACTAGCGGGAGCATGATTTACGAGCAGTACTTC. This encodes CASSQDRRTSGSMIYEQYF.

This clonotype was seen a few times. The chain recombines TRBV19 with TRBJ1-1; D may be TRBD1 (5 bases). The V end lost 3 bases, the J end lost 1 base, and 24 bases lay between the germline ends. CDR1 and CDR2 from the germline V gene are LNHDA and SQIVND (reference sequence). This CDR3 comprises 19 residues. CDR3 loop: CASSISSSPRGGGNTEAFF. The CDR3, as DNA: TGTGCCAGTAGTATCAGTTCCTCACCTCGGGGGGGAGGGAACACTGAAGCTTTCTTT.

The rearrangement links TRBV5-6 to TRBJ2-3, with D maybe TRBD2 (6 bases). Germline V gene sequence: CDR1 SGHDT, CDR2 YYEEEE. This CDR3 region has 16 residues. V lost 3 bases and J 7 bases, leaving 21 bases between the germline ends. The CDR3 here is CASSSPVGRDLHTQYF. The DNA for the CDR3 is TGTGCCAGCAGCTCCCCGGTGGGGCGGGATTTACATACGCAGTATTTT.

Only a few counts were recorded for this clonotype. The chain has TRBV7-3 and TRBJ2-1, with a possible D match to TRBD2 (5 bases). The CDR3 contains 13 residues. Trimming left V 3 bases short and J 6 bases short, with 9 bases between. The germline V gene encodes CDR1 SGHTA and CDR2 FQGTGA. For the CDR3, the DNA is TGTGCCAGCAGCTTGGGAGTCCTCAATGAGCAGTTCTTC. It encodes CASSLGVLNEQFF.

As to this clonotype: With only one base between it and a far larger clone, this is likely a read error. This chain connects TRBV7-2 to TRBJ2-1; TRBD2 agrees at 10 bases. The CDR3 runs to 14 residues. V was pared by 5 bases and J by 6 bases, with 4 bases of the junction left unmatched. Germline-derived CDR1 and CDR2 are SGHTA and FQGNSA. CDR3 amino acids: CASSSGRASNEQFF. CDR3 nucleotides: TGTGCCAGCAGCAGCGGGAGGGCGAGCAATGAGCAGTTCTTC.

This clonotype was seen only a few times. The chain employs TRBV12-3 or TRBV12-4 and TRBJ1-5, with 9 bases fitting TRBD1. The CDR3 runs 17 residues. The V segment lost 4 bases and the J segment 1 base; nucleotides outside the gene matches: 8. The CDR3 region has the DNA TGTGCCAGCAGTTCCGGGACAGGGACCTTGAGCAATCAGCCCCAGCATTTT. It specifies CASSSGTGTLSNQPQHF.

This clonotype has just a few counts. The rearrangement links TRBV6-5 to TRBJ2-5; TRBD2 agrees at 13 bases. There are 19 residues in the CDR3. Germline CDR1 is MNHEY and CDR2 is SVGAGI. The trim removed 2 bases at V and 2 bases at J, leaving 11 bases unmatched. The CDR3 spells CASSYLQKWTSGSQETQYF. In nucleotides, the CDR3 is TGTGCCAGCAGTTACCTCCAAAAGTGGACTAGCGGGAGTCAAGAGACCCAGTACTTC.

The genes are TRBV7-3 and TRBJ1-5; D is possibly TRBD1 (6 bases). The CDR3 runs to 13 residues. V lost 6 bases and J lost 7, with 13 bases in between. CDR1 SGHTA and CDR2 FQGTGA come from the germline V gene. CDR3 amino acids: CASSWGPGQPQHF. As DNA, the CDR3 is TGTGCCAGCAGTTGGGGGCCTGGGCAGCCCCAGCATTTT. Combining the CDR3 with reference TRBV7-3 and TRBJ1-5 gives the whole variable domain GAGVSQTPSNKVTEKGKYVELRCDPISGHTALYWYRQSLGQGPEFLIYFQGTGAADDSGLPNDRFFAVRPEGSVSTLKIQRTERGDSAVYLCASSWGPGQPQHFGDGTRLSIL.

This clonotype was found a few times. The chain recombines TRBV9 with TRBJ1-3; unclear D gene. Germline-derived CDR1 and CDR2 are SGDLS and YYNGEE. The CDR3 sequence is 16 residues long. V dropped 0 bases and J dropped 0 bases, with 10 bases sitting between them. In DNA form, the CDR3 reads TGTGCCAGCAGCGTAGGGAGTCAAACCTCTGGAAACACCATATATTTT. It specifies CASSVGSQTSGNTIYF.

This clonotype was detected many times. The chain links TRBV20-1 to TRBJ2-5, with D unresolved. With 4 bases removed from V and 0 bases from J, the gap between germline ends came to 18 bases. The CDR3 is 16 residues long. Germline CDR1 is DFQATT and CDR2 is SNEGSKA (reference sequence). Here the CDR3 DNA reads TGCAGTGCTAATGGGCTAGAAGACGGGTACCAAGAGACCCAGTACTTC. Residues: CSANGLEDGYQETQYF.

The J gene is TRBJ1-1, the V gene TRBV5-1; 10 bases line up with TRBD1. The CDR3 consists of 16 residues. CDR1 is SGHRS, CDR2 YFSETQ, per germline. Trimming at V came to 0 bases and at J to 4 bases, leaving 6 bases not matched to a gene. The CDR3 loop reads CASSLGQGAGTTEAFF. CDR3 DNA sequence: TGCGCCAGCAGCTTGGGACAGGGGGCGGGGACCACTGAAGCTTTCTTT.

This clonotype was observed at least ten times. V gene TRBV27 combines with J gene TRBJ1-2, with TRBD1 matching over 7 bases. V shed 3 bases, J shed 7 bases, and the junction held 8 bases outside the gene matches. This CDR3 is 14 amino acids long. Per germline, CDR1 MNHEY and CDR2 SMNVEV (reference sequence). The CDR3 region has the DNA TGTGCCAGCAGTTTCCGCAGGGGGACTGGTGGCTACACCTTC. Its translation is CASSFRRGTGGYTF.

The sample holds many counts of this clonotype. This chain joins TRBV28 and TRBJ2-2; possible D gene TRBD1, 6 bases. V lost 6 bases, J lost 5 bases, and 13 bases lay in between. The CDR3 spans 14 residues. Germline CDR1 and CDR2: MDHEN and SYDVKM. The CDR3, as DNA: TGTGCCAGCAGATGGCAGGGGTCTACCGGGGAGCTGTTTTTT. It translates to CASRWQGSTGELFF. The complete variable domain, with remaining parts taken from reference TRBV28 and TRBJ2-2, reads DVKVTQSSRYLVKRTGEKVFLECVQDMDHENMFWYRQDPGLGLRLIYFSYDVKMKEKGDIPEGYSVSREKKERFSLILESASTNQTSMYLCASRWQGSTGELFFGEGSRLTVL.

The sample holds many counts of this clonotype. This chain uses TRBV2 with TRBJ2-7, with D uncertain. Germline V CDR1 and CDR2: SNHLY, FYNNEI. This CDR3 has 11 residues. Trimming took off 4 bases at V and 5 bases at J, with 6 bases between the two ends. The CDR3 region is CASSVFNEQYF. The CDR3 bases are TGTGCCAGCAGTGTCTTCAACGAGCAGTACTTC.

The rearrangement joins TRBV5-1 to TRBJ2-1; TRBD2 matches at 10 bases. Germline V gene sequence: CDR1 SGHRS, CDR2 YFSETQ. The V and J ends lost 4 bases and 1 base, in that order; junction bases with no gene match: 5. This CDR3 has 16 amino acids. The CDR3 region has the DNA TGCGCCAGCAGCCAGGAAGCGGGAGGGTCCTACAATGAGCAGTTCTTC. It encodes CASSQEAGGSYNEQFF.

The chain carries TRBV6-1 and TRBJ2-7; no reliable D call. Germline V lookup: CDR1 MNHNS, CDR2 SASEGT. V gave up 6 bases and J gave up 0 bases, with 12 bases separating them. The CDR3 contains 14 residues. The CDR3 spells CASSSGVSSYEQYF. DNA for the CDR3: TGTGCCAGCAGCTCCGGTGTGAGCTCCTACGAGCAGTACTTC.

This clonotype was seen a few times. The chain employs TRBV7-9 and TRBJ1-4; D is perhaps TRBD1 (5 bases). CDR3 length: 13 residues. The germline gives CDR1 SEHNR, CDR2 FQNEAQ (reference sequence). The V gene lost 5 bases and the J gene lost 7 bases, with 11 bases spanning the gap. The CDR3 region is CASSERGVEKLFF. CDR3 DNA: TGTGCCAGCAGCGAGCGGGGGGTTGAAAAACTGTTTTTT. The whole variable domain, filled in from reference TRBV7-9 and TRBJ1-4, reads DTGVSQNPRHKITKRGQNVTFRCDPISEHNRLYWYRQTLGQGPEFLTYFQNEAQLEKSRLLSDRFSAERPKGSFSTLEIQRTEQGDSAMYLCASSERGVEKLFFGSGTQLSVL.

On this clonotype: Since a much larger clone is just one base distant, this may be a read error. The V call is TRBV4-2, the J call TRBJ2-7, with 11 bases lining up with TRBD1. V trimming: 2 bases; J trimming: 7 bases; junction bases outside the gene matches: 7. Germline CDR1 is LGHNA and CDR2 is YNFKEQ. This CDR3 has 15 amino acids. This chain's CDR3 is CASSQNGQGADEQYF. Written as DNA, the CDR3 is TGTGCCAGCAGCCAAAACGGACAGGGGGCGGATGAGCAGTACTTC.

This clonotype was picked up many times. This chain connects TRBV5-4 to TRBJ2-1; no reliable D call. The CDR3 covers 15 residues. The ends were cut back, 1 base at V and 0 bases at J, with 8 bases in the middle. Germline V gene sequence: CDR1 SGHNT, CDR2 YYREEE (reference sequence). The CDR3 protein is CASSLTGNSYNEQFF. CDR3 bases: TGTGCCAGCAGCTTGACGGGTAACTCCTACAATGAGCAGTTCTTC. Supplemented by reference TRBV5-4 and TRBJ2-1, the full variable domain reads ETGVTQSPTHLIKTRGQQVTLRCSSQSGHNTVSWYQQALGQGPQFIFQYYREEENGRGNFPPRFSGLQFPNYSSELNVNALELDDSALYLCASSLTGNSYNEQFFGPGTRLTVL.